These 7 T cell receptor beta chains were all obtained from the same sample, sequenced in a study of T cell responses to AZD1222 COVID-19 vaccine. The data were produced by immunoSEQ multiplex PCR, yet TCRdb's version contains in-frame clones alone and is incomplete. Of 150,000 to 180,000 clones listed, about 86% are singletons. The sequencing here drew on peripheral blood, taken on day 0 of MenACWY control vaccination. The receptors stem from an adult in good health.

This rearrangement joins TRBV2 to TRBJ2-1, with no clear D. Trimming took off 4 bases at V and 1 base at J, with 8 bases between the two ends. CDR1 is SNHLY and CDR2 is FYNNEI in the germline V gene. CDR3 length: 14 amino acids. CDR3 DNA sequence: TGTGCCAGCAGTGTGTTGGGTTCCTACAATGAGCAGTTCTTC. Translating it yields CASSVLGSYNEQFF.

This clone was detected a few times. CDR3 residues: CASSRRGETYEQYV. The CDR3 DNA reads as TGTGCCAGCAGCCGTCGCGGCGAGACTTACGAGCAGTACGTC. This chain links TRBV6-5 with TRBJ2-7, with D unclear. The V gene lost 6 bases and the J gene lost 4 bases, with 16 bases spanning the gap. The CDR3 sequence is 14 residues long. Germline CDR1 and CDR2: MNHEY and SVGAGI.

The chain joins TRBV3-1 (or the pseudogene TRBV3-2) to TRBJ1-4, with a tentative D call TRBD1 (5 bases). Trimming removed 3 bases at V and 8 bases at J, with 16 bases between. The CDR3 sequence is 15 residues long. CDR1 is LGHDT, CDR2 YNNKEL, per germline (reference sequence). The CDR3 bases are TGTGCCAGCAGCCATCTTGGGGCGAGGGCAGAAAAACTGTTTTTT. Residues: CASSHLGARAEKLFF.

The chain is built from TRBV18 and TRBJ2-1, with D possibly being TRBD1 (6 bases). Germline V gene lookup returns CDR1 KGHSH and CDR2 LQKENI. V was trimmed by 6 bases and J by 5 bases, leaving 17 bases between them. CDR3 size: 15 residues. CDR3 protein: CASSYPTGLDNEQFF. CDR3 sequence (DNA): TGTGCCAGCTCGTACCCTACAGGGTTGGACAATGAGCAGTTCTTC. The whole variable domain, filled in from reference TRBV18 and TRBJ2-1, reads NAGVMQNPRHLVRRRGQEARLRCSPMKGHSHVYWYRQLPEEGLKFMVYLQKENIIDESGMPKERFSAEFPKEGPSILRIQQVVRGDSAAYFCASSYPTGLDNEQFFGPGTRLTVL.

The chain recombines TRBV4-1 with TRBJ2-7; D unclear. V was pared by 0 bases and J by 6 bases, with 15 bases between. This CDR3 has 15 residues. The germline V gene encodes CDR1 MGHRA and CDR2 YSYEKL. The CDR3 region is CASSQDRSQTPEQYF. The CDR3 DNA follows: TGCGCCAGCAGCCAAGATCGATCGCAGACGCCCGAGCAGTACTTC.

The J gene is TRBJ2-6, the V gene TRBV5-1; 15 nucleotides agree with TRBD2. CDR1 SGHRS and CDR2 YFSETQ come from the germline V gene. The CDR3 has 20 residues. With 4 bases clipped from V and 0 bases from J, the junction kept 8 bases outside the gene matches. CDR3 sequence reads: CASSPLGTSGGFSGANVLTF. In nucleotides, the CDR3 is TGCGCCAGCAGCCCCCTCGGGACTAGCGGGGGGTTCTCTGGGGCCAACGTCCTGACTTTC.

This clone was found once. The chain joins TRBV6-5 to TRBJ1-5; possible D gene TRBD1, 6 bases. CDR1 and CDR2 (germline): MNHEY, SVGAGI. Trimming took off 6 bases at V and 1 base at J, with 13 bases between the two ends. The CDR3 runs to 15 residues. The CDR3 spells CASRKQGWSNQPQHF. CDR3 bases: TGTGCCAGCAGGAAACAGGGTTGGAGCAATCAGCCCCAGCATTTT.